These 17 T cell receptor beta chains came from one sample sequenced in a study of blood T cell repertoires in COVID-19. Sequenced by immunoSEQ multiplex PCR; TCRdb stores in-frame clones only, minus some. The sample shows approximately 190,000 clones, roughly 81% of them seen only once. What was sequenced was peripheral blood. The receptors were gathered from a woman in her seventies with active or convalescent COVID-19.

The DNA for the CDR3 is TGTGCCAGCAGCTTGGCCAGGGGGCAAGGGAACACTGAAGCTTTCTTT. As protein: CASSLARGQGNTEAFF. This chain links TRBV11-2 with TRBJ1-1, with TRBD1 identical over 8 bases. The CDR3 covers 16 residues. CDR1 and CDR2 from the germline V gene are SGHAT and FQNNGV. J lost 1 base, V lost 3 bases, and 7 bases had no gene match. The entire variable domain, with the rest obtained from reference TRBV11-2 and TRBJ1-1, is as follows: EAGVAQSPRYKIIEKRQSVAFWCNPISGHATLYWYQQILGQGPKLLIQFQNNGVVDDSQLPKDRFSAERLKGVDSTLKIQPAKLEDSAVYLCASSLARGQGNTEAFFGQGTRLTVV.

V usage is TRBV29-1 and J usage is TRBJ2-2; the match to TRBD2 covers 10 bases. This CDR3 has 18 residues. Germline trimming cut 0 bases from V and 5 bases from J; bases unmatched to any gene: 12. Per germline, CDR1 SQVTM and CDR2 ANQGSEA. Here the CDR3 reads CSVEDLAAGGPGTGELFF. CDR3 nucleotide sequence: TGCAGCGTTGAAGATCTTGCAGCGGGAGGGCCGGGTACCGGGGAGCTGTTTTTT.

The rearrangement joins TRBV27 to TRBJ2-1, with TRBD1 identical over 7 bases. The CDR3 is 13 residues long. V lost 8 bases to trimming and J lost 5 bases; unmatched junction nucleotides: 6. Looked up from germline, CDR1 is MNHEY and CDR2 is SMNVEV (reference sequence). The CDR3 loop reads CASRGQEHNEQFF. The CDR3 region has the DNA TGTGCCAGCCGAGGACAGGAACACAATGAGCAGTTCTTC.

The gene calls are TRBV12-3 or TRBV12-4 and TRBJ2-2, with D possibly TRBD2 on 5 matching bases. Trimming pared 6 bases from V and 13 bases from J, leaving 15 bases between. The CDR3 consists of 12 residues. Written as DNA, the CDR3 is TGTGCCAGCAGCCGCCGGACTGACGGGCTGTTTTTT. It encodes CASSRRTDGLFF.

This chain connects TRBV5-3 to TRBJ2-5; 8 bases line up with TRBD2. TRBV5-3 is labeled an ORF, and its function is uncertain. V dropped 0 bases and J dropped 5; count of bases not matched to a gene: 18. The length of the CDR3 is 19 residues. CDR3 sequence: CARSLAPPGREGHEETQYF. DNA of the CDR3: TGTGCCAGAAGCTTGGCTCCGCCGGGCCGGGAGGGCCACGAGGAGACCCAGTACTTC.

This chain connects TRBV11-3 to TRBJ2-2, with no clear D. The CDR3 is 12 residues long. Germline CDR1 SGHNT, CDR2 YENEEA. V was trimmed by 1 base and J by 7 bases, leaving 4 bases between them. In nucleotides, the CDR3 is TGTGCCAGCAGCTTAGCGGTCGGGGAGCTGTTTTTT. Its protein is CASSLAVGELFF. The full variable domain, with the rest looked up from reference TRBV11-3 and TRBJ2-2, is EAGVVQSPRYKIIEKKQPVAFWCNPISGHNTLYWYLQNLGQGPELLIRYENEEAVDDSQLPKDRFSAERLKGVDSTLKIQPAELGDSAVYLCASSLAVGELFFGEGSRLTVL.

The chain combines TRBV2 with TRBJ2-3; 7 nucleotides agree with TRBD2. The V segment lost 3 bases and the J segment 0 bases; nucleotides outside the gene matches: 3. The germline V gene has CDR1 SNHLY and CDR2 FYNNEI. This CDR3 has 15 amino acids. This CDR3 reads CASSDLGGSTDTQYF. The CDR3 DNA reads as TGTGCCAGCAGTGATTTGGGGGGGAGCACAGATACGCAGTATTTT.

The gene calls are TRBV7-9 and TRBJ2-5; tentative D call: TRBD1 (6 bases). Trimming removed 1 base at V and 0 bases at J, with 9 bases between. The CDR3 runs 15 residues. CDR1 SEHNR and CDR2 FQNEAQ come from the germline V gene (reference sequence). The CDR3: CASSLVGADQETQYF. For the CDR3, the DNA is TGTGCCAGCAGCTTAGTGGGGGCGGACCAAGAGACCCAGTACTTC.

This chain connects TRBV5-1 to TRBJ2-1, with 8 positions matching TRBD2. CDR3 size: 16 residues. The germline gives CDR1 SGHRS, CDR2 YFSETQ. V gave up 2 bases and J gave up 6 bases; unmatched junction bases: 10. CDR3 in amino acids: CASSFMGLDALNEQFF. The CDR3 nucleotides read TGCGCCAGCAGCTTTATGGGACTAGATGCCCTCAATGAGCAGTTCTTC.

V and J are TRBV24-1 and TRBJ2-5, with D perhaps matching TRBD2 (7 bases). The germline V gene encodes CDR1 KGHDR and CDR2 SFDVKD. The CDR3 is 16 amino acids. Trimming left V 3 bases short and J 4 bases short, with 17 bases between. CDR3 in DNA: TGTGCCACCAGTGATCCAAAGGGGGGGTTTCTAGAGACCCAGTACTTC. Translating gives CATSDPKGGFLETQYF.

The CDR3 DNA sequence: TGCGCCAGCAGCTTGGAACTAGCGGGAGTTATAGAGACCCAGTACTTC. It codes for CASSLELAGVIETQYF. This rearrangement joins TRBV5-1 to TRBJ2-5; 11 bases are shared with TRBD2. Germline V CDR1 and CDR2: SGHRS, YFSETQ. The ends lost 0 bases at V and 4 bases at J; junction bases unmatched: 5. CDR3 length: 16 residues. The whole variable domain, remainder taken from reference TRBV5-1 and TRBJ2-5, is KAGVTQTPRYLIKTRGQQVTLSCSPISGHRSVSWYQQTPGQGLQFLFEYFSETQRNKGNFPGRFSGRQFSNSRSEMNVSTLELGDSALYLCASSLELAGVIETQYFGPGTRLLVL.

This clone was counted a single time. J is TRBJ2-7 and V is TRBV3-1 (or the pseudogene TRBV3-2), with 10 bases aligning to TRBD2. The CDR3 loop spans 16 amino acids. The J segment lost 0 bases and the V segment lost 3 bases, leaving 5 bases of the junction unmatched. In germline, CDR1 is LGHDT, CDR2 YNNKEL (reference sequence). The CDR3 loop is CASSHRLAGSSYEQYF. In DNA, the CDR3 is TGTGCCAGCAGCCACAGACTAGCGGGCAGCTCCTACGAGCAGTACTTC.

The CDR3 here is CASSLLALPTDTQYF. The CDR3 nucleotides read TGTGCCAGCAGCTTACTAGCTCTACCCACAGATACGCAGTATTTT. V usage is TRBV7-8 and J usage is TRBJ2-3; possible D gene TRBD2, 5 bases. Trimming took 2 bases from V and 2 from J, leaving 11 bases between them. This CDR3 is 15 amino acids long. Germline CDR1 SGHVS, CDR2 FQNEAQ. Full variable domain (outside the CDR3, taken from reference TRBV7-8 and TRBJ2-3): GAGVSQSPRYKVAKRGQDVALRCDPISGHVSLFWYQQALGQGPEFLTYFQNEAQLDKSGLPSDRFFAERPEGSVSTLKIQRTQQEDSAVYLCASSLLALPTDTQYFGPGTRLTVL.

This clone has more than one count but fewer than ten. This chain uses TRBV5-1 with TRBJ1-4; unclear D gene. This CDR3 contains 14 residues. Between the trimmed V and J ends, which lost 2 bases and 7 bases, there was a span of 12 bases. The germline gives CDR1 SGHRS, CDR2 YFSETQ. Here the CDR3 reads CASSFLGSREKLFF. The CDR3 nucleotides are TGCGCCAGCAGCTTTCTCGGGTCTCGTGAAAAACTGTTTTTT.

As DNA, the CDR3 is TGCGCCAGCAGCCCCGGGACTAGCCTGGGGTATACGCAGTATTTT. Protein product: CASSPGTSLGYTQYF. This chain uses TRBV5-1 with TRBJ2-3; 9 nucleotides agree with TRBD2. CDR3 length: 15 residues. V dropped 4 bases and J dropped 7; count of bases not matched to a gene: 10. The germline V gene has CDR1 SGHRS and CDR2 YFSETQ.

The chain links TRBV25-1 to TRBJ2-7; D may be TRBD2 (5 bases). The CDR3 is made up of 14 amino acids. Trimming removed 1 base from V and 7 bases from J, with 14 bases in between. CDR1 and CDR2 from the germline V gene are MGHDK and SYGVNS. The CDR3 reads CASSELKGSWEQYF. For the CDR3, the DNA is TGTGCCAGCAGTGAATTAAAAGGGAGCTGGGAGCAGTACTTC.

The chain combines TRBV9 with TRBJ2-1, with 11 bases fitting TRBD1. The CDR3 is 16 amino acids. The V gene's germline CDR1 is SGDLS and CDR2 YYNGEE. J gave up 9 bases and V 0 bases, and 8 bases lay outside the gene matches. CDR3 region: CASSVVWDRGDGEQFF. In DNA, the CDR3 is TGTGCCAGCAGCGTAGTATGGGACAGGGGGGACGGTGAGCAGTTCTTC. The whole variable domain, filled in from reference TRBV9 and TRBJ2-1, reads DSGVTQTPKHLITATGQRVTLRCSPRSGDLSVYWYQQSLDQGLQFLIQYYNGEERAKGNILERFSAQQFPDLHSELNLSSLELGDSALYFCASSVVWDRGDGEQFFGPGTRLTVL.